Sequencing of this T cell receptor (beta chain) was carried out in a study of identifying expanded T cells in peripheral blood (dated by TCRdb to between 2017 and 2020). For the study in its entirety: Separate aliquots of the same genomic DNA pool were sequenced to produce technical replicates, and four replicates were compared in pairs. What the authors observed across the whole study: The authors expected that over much longer intervals, such as months to years, biological variance in healthy repertoires might increase even further. Across all healthy-donor time intervals, the beta-binomial model significantly cut both the number of clones called differentially abundant and the false-positive rate. Between technical replicates the binomial model flagged approximately 1.2 differentially abundant clones, whereas over about two weeks the binomial model flagged about 16.4 and over about four weeks approximately 20. Variance in clone template counts between approximately 2-week samples significantly increased with total template count across all healthy donors.

A note on this clone: Its antigen has not been determined. Qualities for individual bases were not recorded, and no much larger clone is one base off.

The immunoSEQ Assay, which relies on bias-controlled multiplex PCR amplification of genomic DNA, was used to profile TCRbeta CDR3 regions. The original pipeline was this. To quantify the absolute abundance of each unique TCRbeta CDR3 region, the sequences were collapsed and filtered. Differential abundance was tested with a binomial (Fisher-equivalent) model and with a beta-binomial model adding time-dependent variance fitted from healthy donors. Clones with fewer than 5 combined templates were excluded, and clones with Benjamini-Hochberg FDR below 0.01 were called differentially abundant. Beta-binomial variance was modeled as a function of total template count across the two samples using the form v = (b*log(k)+a)^2. Not all clones reach the TCRdb copy of this immuneACCESS table, which keeps in-frame sequences only. Checked studies attribute under half of the gap to unresolved V genes and leave the rest unexplained. V, J and clone size reflect that table, while D and trimming were determined from the DNA. The sample table lists 85,000 to 95,000 clones, roughly 86% of them with a count of one. The ten largest account for approximately 4% of the sample.

Via the germline V gene, CDR1 is SQVTM and CDR2 ANQGSEA. From its cysteine to its phenylalanine, the CDR3 spans 13 amino acids. The read is trimmed to its CDR3 DNA, 39 bases read in frame from base 1. Trimming accounts for 7 bases at V and 4 bases at J, while the number of junction bases matched to no gene is 8. No immune events such as infections were documented for the healthy donors during the collection period. Blood repertoires from healthy donors were used as a training cohort for calibrating time-dependent variance in a beta-binomial model of differential abundance of T-cell clones. The training cohort included 10 or so healthy donors, of whom 3 were female and 7 were male. On average the donors were about 45 years old, and their ages spanned about 25 to 64 years. Whole blood, obtained from a commercial supplier, was collected from each healthy donor at three time points spaced around two weeks apart. Genomic DNA was extracted from unsorted whole blood for immunosequencing.

The sequence joins TRBV29-1 to TRBJ2-7, with 9 junctional bases fitting TRBD1. Source material: blood. The receptor comes from a person aged 18-70 years in good health. CDR3 loop: CSAQGTGSYEQYF. The bases read TGCAGCGCCCAAGGGACAGGGTCGTACGAGCAGTACTTC.